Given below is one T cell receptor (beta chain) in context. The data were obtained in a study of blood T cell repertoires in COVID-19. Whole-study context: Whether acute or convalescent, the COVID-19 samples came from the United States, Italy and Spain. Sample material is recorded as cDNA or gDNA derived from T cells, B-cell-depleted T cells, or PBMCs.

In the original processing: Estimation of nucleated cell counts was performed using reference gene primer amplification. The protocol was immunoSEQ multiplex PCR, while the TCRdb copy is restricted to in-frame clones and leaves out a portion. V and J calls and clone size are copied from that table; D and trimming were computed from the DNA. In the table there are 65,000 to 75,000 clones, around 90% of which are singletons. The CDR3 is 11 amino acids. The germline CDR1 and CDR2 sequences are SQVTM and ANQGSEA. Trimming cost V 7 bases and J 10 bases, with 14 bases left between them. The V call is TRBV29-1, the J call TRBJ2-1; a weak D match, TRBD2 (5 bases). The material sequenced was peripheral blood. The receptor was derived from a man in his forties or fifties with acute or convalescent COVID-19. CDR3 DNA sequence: TGCAGCGGGGTCAAGGGAGCGGAGCAGTTCTTC. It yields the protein CSGVKGAEQFF.